The present T cell receptor (beta chain) was sequenced within a study of blood T cell repertoires in COVID-19. Looking at the study overall: Samples taken during acute and convalescent COVID-19 were collected in the United States, Italy and Spain. From T cells, B-cell-depleted T cells, or PBMCs came the material, which was cDNA or gDNA.

J lost 8 bases, V lost 7 bases, and 9 bases had no gene match. Germline values: CDR1 SQVTM, CDR2 ANQGSEA. The CDR3 length is 13 residues. As originally analysed: Amplification of reference gene primers was used by the study to estimate nucleated cell counts. This table comes from immunoSEQ multiplex PCR, and its TCRdb copy is limited to in-frame clones, with some not included. V and J calls and clone size come straight from that table; D and trimming were deduced from the DNA. The sample lists some 85,000 clones, more than 60% occurring once. The chain employs TRBV29-1 and TRBJ1-4, with 8 bases aligning to TRBD1. Specimen: peripheral blood. This receptor was obtained from a human donor in a cohort sampled during active COVID-19. The CDR3 region is CSAWTGIGEKLFF. As DNA, the CDR3 is TGCAGCGCCTGGACAGGGATTGGAGAAAAACTGTTTTTT.